A selection of T cell receptor beta chains follows, all from one sample in a study of early stage breast cancer tumors. TCRdb keeps only in-frame clones here, not all; method: immunoSEQ multiplex PCR. The sample includes around 48,000 clones, just over 90% seen only once; the top ten take less than 5%. Sample: blood. These receptor sequences come from a person aged 70 to 85 with breast cancer. CDR3s leave out the opening cysteine and the closing phenylalanine or tryptophan. D genes are given only for firm matches.

v_gene	j_gene	d_gene	CDR3aa
TRBV5-1	TRBJ1-3	-	ASSQGPSGNTIY
TRBV5-1	TRBJ2-5	TRBD2	ASSLGGSHALETQY
TRBV10-3	TRBJ1-6	-	AISEAMGLNSPLH
TRBV6-5	TRBJ1-2	-	ASSPLDRNYVYT
TRBV4-2	TRBJ2-1	-	ASSQEGPGQF
TRBV6-5	TRBJ1-3	TRBD1	ASSSQGADGNTIY
TRBV4-1	TRBJ2-7	TRBD1	ASSQTGGGYEQY
TRBV6-1	TRBJ2-5	-	ASRRALEGQETQY
TRBV25-1	TRBJ2-2	TRBD2	ASSGGLAYGGELF
TRBV11-3	TRBJ2-7	TRBD1	ASSQGQGVHEQY
TRBV5-6	TRBJ1-2	TRBD1	ASSPDRGLGYGYT
TRBV6-6	TRBJ2-2	-	AGSRARATNTGELF
TRBV25-1	TRBJ2-3	-	AGVEAENTDTQY
TRBV7-2	TRBJ2-7	-	ASSFHRFSYEQY
TRBV28	TRBJ1-1	TRBD1	ASTYRQGGTEAF
TRBV6-1	TRBJ1-2	TRBD1	ASSEGDRDGGYT
TRBV29-1	TRBJ2-1	TRBD2	SVGVAGGYNEQF
TRBV9	TRBJ2-7	-	ASSVESGSHEQY
TRBV5-6	TRBJ2-5	TRBD2	ASSSAGGPGETQY
TRBV9	TRBJ1-1	-	ASSVEAGRAEAF
TRBV7-8	TRBJ2-5	-	ASSYQWARKETQY
TRBV19	TRBJ1-5	TRBD1	ASKKTTGILNQPQH
TRBV5-1	TRBJ2-3	TRBD2	ASSLGTSGSYRDTQY
TRBV9	TRBJ2-2	-	ASSVRSGTGELF
TRBV7-3	TRBJ2-7	TRBD2	ASSASGSSYEQY
TRBV19	TRBJ2-2	TRBD1	ATRDRGLLFTGELF
TRBV7-8	TRBJ2-1	TRBD2	ASSLERLAGEKF
TRBV7-2	TRBJ1-2	TRBD1	ASSLGTGPYYGYT
TRBV7-2	TRBJ1-2	-	ASSLMQNGYT
TRBV5-1	TRBJ2-7	TRBD1	ASSLAPQGTGEQY
TRBV6-5	TRBJ2-2	TRBD1	ASRSRDRVNGELF
TRBV18	TRBJ2-3	-	ASSPPTSTDTQY
TRBV11-2	TRBJ2-7	-	ASSLGSGFSYEQY
TRBV6-5	TRBJ1-4	TRBD1	ASSYGQGVGEKLF
TRBV29-1	TRBJ2-7	TRBD2	SVRTSGSYEQY
TRBV7-9	TRBJ1-3	TRBD1	ASRKTGGPSSGNTIY
TRBV13	TRBJ1-1	-	ASSGRQVGFTEAF
TRBV5-1	TRBJ1-3	-	ASSLDALGNTIY
TRBV6-5	TRBJ2-7	-	ASSYASGISTEQY
TRBV19	TRBJ1-5	TRBD1	ASAGQGGQPQH
TRBV7-6	TRBJ2-3	TRBD2	ASSLDPSGGRSDTQY
TRBV6-1	TRBJ2-7	-	ASSDSGTSSEQY
TRBV5-5	TRBJ2-5	-	ASSHPDGKLLAVGETQY
TRBV9	TRBJ1-6	TRBD1	ASSPAGTDSPLH
TRBV20-1	TRBJ2-3	TRBD1	SARKGGRWY
TRBV4-3	TRBJ1-2	-	ASSQEGNSNYGYT
TRBV9	TRBJ1-4	-	ASSPRDSEKLF
TRBV7-2	TRBJ2-2	-	ASSLARLGGELF
TRBV28	TRBJ2-2	-	ASSLSRELF
TRBV14	TRBJ2-7	TRBD1	ASSQGDRGGYEQY
TRBV4-1	TRBJ2-5	-	ASSQDGNSGALETQY
TRBV18	TRBJ1-1	-	ASSPREGEAF
TRBV19	TRBJ1-2	-	ASSGTRSDYGYT
TRBV7-2	TRBJ2-5	TRBD2	ASSLRPRLAGETQY
TRBV19	TRBJ1-1	-	ASRRDTLGTEAF
TRBV19	TRBJ2-7	TRBD1	ASSRDSMYEQY
TRBV6-5	TRBJ2-1	TRBD2	ASLSGGVNEQF